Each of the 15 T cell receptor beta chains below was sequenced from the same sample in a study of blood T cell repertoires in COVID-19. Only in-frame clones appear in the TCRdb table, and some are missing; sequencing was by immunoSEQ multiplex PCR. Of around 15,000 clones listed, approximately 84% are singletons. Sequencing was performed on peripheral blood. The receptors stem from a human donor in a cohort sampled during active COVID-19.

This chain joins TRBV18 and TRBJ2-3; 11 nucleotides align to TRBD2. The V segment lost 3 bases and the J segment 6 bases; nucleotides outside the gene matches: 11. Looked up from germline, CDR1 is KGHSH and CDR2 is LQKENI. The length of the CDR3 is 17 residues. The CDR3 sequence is CASSPTFSGGAPDTQYF. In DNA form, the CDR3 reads TGTGCCAGCTCACCTACTTTTAGCGGGGGGGCCCCGGATACGCAGTATTTT.

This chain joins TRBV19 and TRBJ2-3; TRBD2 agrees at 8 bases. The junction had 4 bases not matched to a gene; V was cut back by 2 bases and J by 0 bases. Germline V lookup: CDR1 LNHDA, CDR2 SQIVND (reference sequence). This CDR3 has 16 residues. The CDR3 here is CASSIPGGGSTDTQYF. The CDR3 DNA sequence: TGTGCCAGTAGTATACCCGGGGGGGGAAGCACAGATACGCAGTATTTT. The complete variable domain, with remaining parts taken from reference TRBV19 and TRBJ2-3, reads DGGITQSPKYLFRKEGQNVTLSCEQNLNHDAMYWYRQDPGQGLRLIYYSQIVNDFQKGDIAEGYSVSREKKESFPLTVTSAQKNPTAFYLCASSIPGGGSTDTQYFGPGTRLTVL.

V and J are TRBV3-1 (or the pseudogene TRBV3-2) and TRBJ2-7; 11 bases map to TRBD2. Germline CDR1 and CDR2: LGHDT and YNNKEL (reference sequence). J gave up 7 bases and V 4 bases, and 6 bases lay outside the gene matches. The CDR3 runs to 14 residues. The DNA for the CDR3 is TGTGCCAGCAGCCTAACTAGCGGGAGATGGGAGCAGTACTTC. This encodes CASSLTSGRWEQYF.

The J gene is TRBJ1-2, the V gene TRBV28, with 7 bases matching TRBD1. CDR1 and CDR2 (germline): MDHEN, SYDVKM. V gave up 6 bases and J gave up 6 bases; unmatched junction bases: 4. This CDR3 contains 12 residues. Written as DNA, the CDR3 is TGTGCCAGCAGCTCCACAGGGGATGGCTACACCTTC. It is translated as CASSSTGDGYTF.

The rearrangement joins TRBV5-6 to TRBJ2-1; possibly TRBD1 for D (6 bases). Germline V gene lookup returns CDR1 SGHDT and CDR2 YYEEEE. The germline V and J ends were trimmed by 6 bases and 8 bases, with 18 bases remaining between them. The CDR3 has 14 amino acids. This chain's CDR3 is CASTRRTARDEQFF. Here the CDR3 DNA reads TGTGCCAGCACCAGGAGGACAGCGCGCGATGAGCAGTTCTTC. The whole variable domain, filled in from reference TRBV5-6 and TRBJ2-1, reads DAGVTQSPTHLIKTRGQQVTLRCSPKSGHDTVSWYQQALGQGPQFIFQYYEEEERQRGNFPDRFSGHQFPNYSSELNVNALLLGDSALYLCASTRRTARDEQFFGPGTRLTVL.

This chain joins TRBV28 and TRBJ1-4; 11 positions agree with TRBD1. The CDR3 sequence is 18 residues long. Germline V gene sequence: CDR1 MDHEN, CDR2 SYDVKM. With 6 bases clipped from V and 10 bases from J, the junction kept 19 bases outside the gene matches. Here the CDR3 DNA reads TGTGCCAGCAGCCCTAGGACAGGGGGCGCGTTGGCTTTCGGAAAACTGTTTTTT. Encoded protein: CASSPRTGGALAFGKLFF.

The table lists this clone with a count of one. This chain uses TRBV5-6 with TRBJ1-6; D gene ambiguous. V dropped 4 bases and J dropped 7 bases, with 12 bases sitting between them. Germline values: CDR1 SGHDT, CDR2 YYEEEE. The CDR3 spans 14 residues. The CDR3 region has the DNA TGTGCCAGCAGCGTGAGGGTTGGGAATTCACCCCTCCACTTT. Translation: CASSVRVGNSPLHF.

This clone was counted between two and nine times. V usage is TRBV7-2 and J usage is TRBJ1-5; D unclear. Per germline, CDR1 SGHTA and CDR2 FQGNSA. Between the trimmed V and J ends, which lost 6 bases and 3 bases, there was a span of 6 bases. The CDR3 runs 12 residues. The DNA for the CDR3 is TGTGCCAGCAGTGAGTACAATCAGCCCCAGCATTTT. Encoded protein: CASSEYNQPQHF.

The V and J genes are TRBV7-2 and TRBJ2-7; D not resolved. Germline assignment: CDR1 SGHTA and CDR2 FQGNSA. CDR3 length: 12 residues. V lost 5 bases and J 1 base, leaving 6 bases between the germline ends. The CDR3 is CASSPYSYEQYF. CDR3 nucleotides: TGTGCCAGCAGCCCCTATTCCTACGAGCAGTACTTC.

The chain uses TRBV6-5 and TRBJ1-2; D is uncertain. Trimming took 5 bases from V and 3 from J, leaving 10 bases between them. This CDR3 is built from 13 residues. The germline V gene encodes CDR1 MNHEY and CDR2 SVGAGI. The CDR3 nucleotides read TGTGCCAGCAGTCGAGGTTCGGACTATGGCTACACCTTC. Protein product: CASSRGSDYGYTF.

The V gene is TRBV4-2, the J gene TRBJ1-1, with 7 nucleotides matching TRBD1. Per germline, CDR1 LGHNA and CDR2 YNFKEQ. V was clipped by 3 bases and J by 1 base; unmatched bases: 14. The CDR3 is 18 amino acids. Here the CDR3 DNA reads TGTGCCAGCAGCCAGGATACGACAGGGTTTGTGGGGAACACTGAAGCTTTCTTT. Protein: CASSQDTTGFVGNTEAFF.

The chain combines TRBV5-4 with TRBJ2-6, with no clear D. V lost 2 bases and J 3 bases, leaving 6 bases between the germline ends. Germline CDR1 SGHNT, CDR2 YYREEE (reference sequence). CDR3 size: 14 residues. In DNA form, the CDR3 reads TGTGCCAGCAGCTTCCCTAGTGGGGCCAACGTCCTGACTTTC. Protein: CASSFPSGANVLTF.

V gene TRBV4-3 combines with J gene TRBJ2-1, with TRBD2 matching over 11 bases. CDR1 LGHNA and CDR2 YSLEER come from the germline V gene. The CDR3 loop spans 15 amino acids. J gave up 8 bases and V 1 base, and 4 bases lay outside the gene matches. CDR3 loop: CASSQVAGGPDEQFF. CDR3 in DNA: TGCGCCAGCAGCCAAGTAGCGGGAGGGCCGGATGAGCAGTTCTTC.

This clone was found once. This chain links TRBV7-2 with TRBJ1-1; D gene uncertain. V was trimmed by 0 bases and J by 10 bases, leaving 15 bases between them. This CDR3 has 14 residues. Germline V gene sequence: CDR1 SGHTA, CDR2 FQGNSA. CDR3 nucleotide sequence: TGTGCCAGCAGCTTAGCGATAGCCCGGGATGTAGCTTTCTTT. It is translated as CASSLAIARDVAFF.

The CDR3 loop reads CASSYGQSRTDTQYF. Here the CDR3 DNA reads TGTGCCAGCAGCTATGGACAGAGCCGCACAGATACGCAGTATTTT. V and J are TRBV5-4 and TRBJ2-3; maybe TRBD1 (6 bases). Trimming stripped 3 bases from V and 1 base from J, with 12 bases between. The germline CDR1 and CDR2 sequences are SGHNT and YYREEE (reference sequence). The CDR3 spans 15 residues.